A single sample gave rise to the 26 T cell receptor beta chains below, sequenced in a study of T-cell memory formation after mild COVID-19. From the 5' RACE reads, TCRdb called clonotypes with MiXCR, one entry per CDR3 protein. The sample yields 200,000 to 250,000 distinct CDR3 sequences, approximately 16% seen once. Sequencing input: PBMCs or a T cell subset sorted from them (not recorded which). Source of these receptors: a man in his late teens or twenties who had mild COVID-19 (a few samples of this study predate the infection). Cell type and time point are not known.

This chain links TRBV20-1 with TRBJ1-5; 8 bases align to TRBD1. CDR3 length: 13 residues. Unmatched junction bases numbered 2, after V lost 3 bases and J lost 4 bases. The germline V gene encodes CDR1 DFQATT and CDR2 SNEGSKA (reference sequence). In DNA form, the CDR3 reads TGCAGTGCTAGTTGGGACAGGAATCAGCCCCAGCATTTT. Amino acids: CSASWDRNQPQHF.

The gene calls are TRBV18 and TRBJ2-7; tentatively, D is TRBD2 (6 bases). Per the germline V gene, CDR1 is KGHSH and CDR2 is LQKENI. The V end lost 5 bases, the J end lost 6 bases, and 14 bases lay between the germline ends. The CDR3 runs 13 residues. CDR3 sequence reads: CASSAGRKGEQYV. CDR3 nucleotide sequence: TGTGCCAGCTCAGCGGGGCGCAAAGGCGAGCAGTACGTC.

The chain couples TRBV12-3 or TRBV12-4 to TRBJ1-3; D is uncertain. V was cut by 2 bases and J by 5 bases, with 10 bases left in between. CDR3 length: 14 amino acids. As DNA, the CDR3 is TGTGCCAGCAGTTTATCAGGCTCCAGAAACACCATATATTTT. Translation gives CASSLSGSRNTIYF.

This clonotype was found a few times. The gene calls are TRBV28 and TRBJ2-3; 7 bases align to TRBD1. Germline-derived CDR1 and CDR2 are MDHEN and SYDVKM. Losses at the gene ends were 3 bases for V and 9 bases for J; bases not matched to a gene: 6. The CDR3 has 13 amino acids. The CDR3 here is CASSFQGVRTQYF. CDR3 nucleotides: TGTGCCAGCAGTTTCCAGGGGGTCCGAACGCAGTATTTT.

CDR3 sequence: CASSVGSPETQYF. CDR3 DNA sequence: TGTGCCAGCAGCGTAGGGTCCCCTGAGACCCAGTACTTC. The genes are TRBV9 and TRBJ2-5; D is unresolved. Deletions cut 0 bases from V and 5 bases from J, with 8 bases between. This CDR3 is built from 13 residues. Per germline, CDR1 SGDLS and CDR2 YYNGEE.

The rearrangement links TRBV5-1 to TRBJ1-2, with D unclear. Germline loops: CDR1 SGHRS, CDR2 YFSETQ. The V and J ends lost 0 bases and 4 bases respectively, with 10 bases between them. This CDR3 has 14 residues. This CDR3 reads CASSLGADVYGYTF. The CDR3 bases are TGCGCCAGCAGCTTGGGAGCAGACGTCTATGGCTACACCTTC.

This clonotype was picked up many times. The chain is built from TRBV4-2 and TRBJ2-7, with D unclear. The V end lost 0 bases, the J end lost 0 bases, and 9 bases lay between the germline ends. Germline assignment: CDR1 LGHNA and CDR2 YNFKEQ. There are 15 residues in the CDR3. The CDR3 DNA reads as TGTGCCAGCAGCCAAGATTTGGTAGACTCCTACGAGCAGTACTTC. Protein product: CASSQDLVDSYEQYF.

This clonotype turned up a few times. The J gene is TRBJ2-7, the V gene TRBV20-1; 11 bases match TRBD1. CDR3 size: 14 residues. Germline-derived CDR1 and CDR2 are DFQATT and SNEGSKA (reference sequence). V lost 2 bases, J lost 3 bases, and 3 bases stayed unmatched. The chain's CDR3 is CSARTGTGGYEQYF. CDR3 coding DNA: TGCAGTGCTAGAACAGGGACAGGGGGCTACGAGCAGTACTTC.

This clonotype was observed a few times. The J gene is TRBJ1-6, the V gene TRBV20-1, with no clear D. CDR1 is DFQATT and CDR2 is SNEGSKA in the germline V gene (reference sequence). The CDR3 spans 14 residues. CDR3 nucleotide sequence: TGCAGGTGGCCTGGTTTGGAAAATAATTCACCCCTCCACTTT. Its translation is CRWPGLENNSPLHF.

This chain uses TRBV20-1 with TRBJ2-1; 7 bases line up with TRBD1. This CDR3 has 14 residues. The V gene's germline CDR1 is DFQATT and CDR2 SNEGSKA (reference sequence). CDR3 DNA sequence: TGCGCCGAAACTCCGGGACAGTCCTACAATGAGCAGTTCTTC. This encodes CAETPGQSYNEQFF.

The chain combines TRBV11-2 with TRBJ2-5; possible D gene TRBD1, 5 bases. V lost 3 bases to trimming and J lost 4 bases, with 9 bases between them. CDR3 length equals 13 residues. Germline-derived CDR1 and CDR2 are SGHAT and FQNNGV. The CDR3 DNA sequence: TGTGCCAGCAGCTTCGGACACATAGAGACCCAGTACTTC. This translates into CASSFGHIETQYF.

The V and J genes are TRBV10-3 and TRBJ2-2, with 7 bases aligning to TRBD1. CDR3 length: 14 amino acids. Germline CDR1 is ENHRY and CDR2 is SYGVKD. Trimming cost V 9 bases and J 7 bases; bases outside gene matches: 11. CDR3 sequence reads: CAMSGQQGRGELFF. The CDR3 DNA is TGTGCCATGTCAGGCCAACAGGGGCGCGGGGAGCTGTTTTTT.

This clonotype occurred many times. This chain connects TRBV5-1 to TRBJ2-3; no clear D gene. The CDR3 consists of 12 residues. The V gene's germline CDR1 is SGHRS and CDR2 YFSETQ. Trimming pared 5 bases from V and 6 bases from J, leaving 10 bases between. The DNA of the CDR3 is TGCGCCAGCAGTCGGTTATCGGATACGCAGTATTTT. This encodes CASSRLSDTQYF.

The CDR3 reads CASSYVPENTEAFF. The CDR3 DNA follows: TGTGCCAGCAGTTACGTCCCCGAAAACACTGAAGCTTTCTTT. The J gene is TRBJ1-1, the V gene TRBV6-5; no definite D call. V shed 2 bases and J shed 2 bases, with 9 bases lying between them. The CDR3 covers 14 residues. The germline CDR1 and CDR2 sequences are MNHEY and SVGAGI.

The chain uses TRBV4-3 and TRBJ2-2; D unclear. V was cut by 0 bases and J by 1 base, with 15 bases left in between. Germline V gene data show CDR1 as LGHNA and CDR2 as YSLEER. There are 18 residues in the CDR3. CDR3 sequence reads: CASSQEVHGPGNTGELFF. DNA of the CDR3: TGCGCCAGCAGCCAAGAAGTGCACGGCCCCGGGAACACCGGGGAGCTGTTTTTT.

The chain has TRBV7-9 and TRBJ1-1, with D unclear. V lost 2 bases and J 6 bases, leaving 10 bases between the germline ends. CDR1 SEHNR and CDR2 FQNEAQ come from the germline V gene (reference sequence). The CDR3 sequence is 13 residues long. This CDR3 reads CASSLQANPEAFF. CDR3 coding DNA: TGTGCCAGCAGCTTACAGGCAAATCCTGAAGCTTTCTTT.

This clonotype was counted a few times. The chain has TRBV6-2 or TRBV6-3 and TRBJ1-5, with TRBD1 matching over 9 bases. V gave up 8 bases and J gave up 2 bases; unmatched junction bases: 7. The V gene's germline CDR1 is MNHEY and CDR2 SVGEGT. CDR3 size: 15 residues. The CDR3 nucleotides read TGTGCCAGCGAGTCGGGACAGGGAGGCAATCAGCCCCAGCATTTT. It is translated as CASESGQGGNQPQHF.

This clonotype has only a few counts. The chain is built from TRBV6-5 and TRBJ2-7, with 8 bases fitting TRBD1. This CDR3 is 14 amino acids long. Germline V CDR1 and CDR2: MNHEY, SVGAGI. V lost 6 bases, J lost 2 bases, and 6 bases stayed unmatched. CDR3 loop: CASRRDRPPYEQYF. The CDR3 DNA reads TGTGCCAGCAGACGGGACAGGCCCCCCTACGAGCAGTACTTC.

This clonotype appeared a few times. This chain connects TRBV4-2 to TRBJ1-1; TRBD1 is a possible D gene (5 bases). Germline V gene sequence: CDR1 LGHNA, CDR2 YNFKEQ. CDR3 length: 14 residues. V dropped 4 bases and J dropped 5 bases, with 14 bases sitting between them. Here the CDR3 reads CASSPPGVGTEAFF. For the CDR3, the DNA is TGTGCCAGCAGCCCTCCGGGGGTCGGGACTGAAGCTTTCTTT.

V gene TRBV7-9 combines with J gene TRBJ2-5; D gene uncertain. Germline loops: CDR1 SEHNR, CDR2 FQNEAQ (reference sequence). The V end was cut by 5 bases, the J end by 5 bases, with 12 bases between. This CDR3 is 13 amino acids long. CDR3 loop: CASSPASVETQYF. DNA of the CDR3: TGTGCCAGCAGCCCCGCGTCGGTCGAGACCCAGTACTTC.

The rearrangement uses TRBV19 and TRBJ2-1; no definite D call. Trimming took off 0 bases at V and 2 bases at J, with 11 bases between the two ends. Germline-derived CDR1 and CDR2 are LNHDA and SQIVND (reference sequence). The CDR3 totals 16 residues. CDR3 DNA sequence: TGTGCCAGTAGTATAGATCAGGTCTTGACCTACAATGAGCAGTTCTTC. As protein: CASSIDQVLTYNEQFF.

This clonotype was recorded a few times. The chain carries TRBV4-3 and TRBJ1-1; D is unclear. Per the germline V gene, CDR1 is LGHNA and CDR2 is YSLEER. Deletions cut 0 bases from V and 1 base from J, with 9 bases between. This CDR3 contains 15 residues. CDR3 residues: CASSQDPTTNTEAFF. As DNA, the CDR3 is TGCGCCAGCAGCCAAGATCCGACGACGAACACTGAAGCTTTCTTT.

This clonotype showed up just a few times. The gene calls are TRBV27 and TRBJ1-2, with TRBD1 as a possible D gene (5 bases). Germline V gene data show CDR1 as MNHEY and CDR2 as SMNVEV (reference sequence). The CDR3 covers 17 residues. Trimming removed 3 bases at V and 2 bases at J, with 19 bases between. CDR3 sequence reads: CASSFNVPRDGNYGYTF. The CDR3, as DNA: TGTGCCAGCAGTTTCAATGTTCCCCGGGACGGGAACTATGGCTACACCTTC.

The V gene is TRBV5-1, the J gene TRBJ1-6, with 7 bases matching TRBD1. V lost 2 bases to trimming and J lost 10 bases; unmatched junction nucleotides: 6. This CDR3 is built from 14 residues. CDR1 and CDR2 (germline): SGHRS, YFSETQ. The CDR3 here is CASSFDREYSPLHF. CDR3 sequence (DNA): TGCGCCAGCAGCTTCGACAGGGAGTACTCACCCCTCCACTTT. The complete variable domain, with remaining parts taken from reference TRBV5-1 and TRBJ1-6, reads KAGVTQTPRYLIKTRGQQVTLSCSPISGHRSVSWYQQTPGQGLQFLFEYFSETQRNKGNFPGRFSGRQFSNSRSEMNVSTLELGDSALYLCASSFDREYSPLHFGNGTRLTVT.

The chain employs TRBV30 and TRBJ2-2, with 10 bases aligning to TRBD2. There are 16 residues in the CDR3. Trimming cost V 4 bases and J 1 base; bases outside gene matches: 6. The V gene's germline CDR1 is GTSNPN and CDR2 SVGIG (reference sequence). The CDR3 DNA sequence: TGTGCCTGGAACGAGGGACTAGCGCGGAACACCGGGGAGCTGTTTTTT. Translation: CAWNEGLARNTGELFF. Supplemented by reference TRBV30 and TRBJ2-2, the full variable domain reads SQTIHQWPATLVQPVGSPLSLECTVEGTSNPNLYWYRQAAGRGLQLLFYSVGIGQISSEVPQNLSASRPQDRQFILSSKKLLLSDSGFYLCAWNEGLARNTGELFFGEGSRLTVL.

This clonotype was seen only a few times. J is TRBJ2-5 and V is TRBV3-1; TRBD2 matches at 9 bases. CDR1 and CDR2 from the germline V gene are LGHDT and YNNKEL (reference sequence). The junction had 10 bases not matched to a gene; V was cut back by 4 bases and J by 4 bases. CDR3 size: 16 residues. The CDR3 DNA is TGTGCCAGCAGCCTGCGACTAGCGGCGGTAGGAGAGACCCAGTACTTC. Protein: CASSLRLAAVGETQYF.